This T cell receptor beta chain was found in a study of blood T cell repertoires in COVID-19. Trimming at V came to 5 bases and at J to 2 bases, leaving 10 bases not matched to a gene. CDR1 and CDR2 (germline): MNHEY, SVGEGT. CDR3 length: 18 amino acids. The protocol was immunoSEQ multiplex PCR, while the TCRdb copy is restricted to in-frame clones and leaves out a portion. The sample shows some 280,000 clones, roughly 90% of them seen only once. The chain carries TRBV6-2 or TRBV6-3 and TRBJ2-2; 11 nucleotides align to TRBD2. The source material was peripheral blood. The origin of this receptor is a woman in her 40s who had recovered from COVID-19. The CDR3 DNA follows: TGTGCCAGCAGTGCCGCTCCGGGACTAGCGGCCAACACCGGGGAGCTGTTTTTT. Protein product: CASSAAPGLAANTGELFF.